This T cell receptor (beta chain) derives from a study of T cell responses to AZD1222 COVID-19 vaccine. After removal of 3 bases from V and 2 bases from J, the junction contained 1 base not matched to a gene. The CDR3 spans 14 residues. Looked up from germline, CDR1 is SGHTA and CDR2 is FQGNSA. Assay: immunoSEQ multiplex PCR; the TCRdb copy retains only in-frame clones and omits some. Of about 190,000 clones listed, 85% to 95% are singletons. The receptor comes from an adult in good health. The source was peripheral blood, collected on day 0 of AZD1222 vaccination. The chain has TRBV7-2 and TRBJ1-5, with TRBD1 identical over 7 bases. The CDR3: CASSFDRGNQPQHF. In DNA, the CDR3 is TGTGCCAGCAGCTTTGACAGGGGCAATCAGCCCCAGCATTTT.